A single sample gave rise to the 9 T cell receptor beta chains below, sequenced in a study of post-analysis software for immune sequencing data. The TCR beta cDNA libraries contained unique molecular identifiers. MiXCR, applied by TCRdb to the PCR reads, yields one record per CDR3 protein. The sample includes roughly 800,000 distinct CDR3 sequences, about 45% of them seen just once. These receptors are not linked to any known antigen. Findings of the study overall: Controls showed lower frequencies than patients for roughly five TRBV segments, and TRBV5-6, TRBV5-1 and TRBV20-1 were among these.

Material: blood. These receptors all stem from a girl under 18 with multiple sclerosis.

This CDR3 is CATGLTSSGYNEQFF. DNA of the CDR3: TGTGCCACAGGTCTGACGTCTAGCGGTTACAATGAGCAGTTCTTC. The chain links TRBV24-1 to TRBJ2-1; the match to TRBD2 covers 7 bases. This CDR3 has 15 amino acids. CDR1 KGHDR and CDR2 SFDVKD come from the germline V gene. Germline trimming cut 10 bases from V and 4 bases from J; bases unmatched to any gene: 12.

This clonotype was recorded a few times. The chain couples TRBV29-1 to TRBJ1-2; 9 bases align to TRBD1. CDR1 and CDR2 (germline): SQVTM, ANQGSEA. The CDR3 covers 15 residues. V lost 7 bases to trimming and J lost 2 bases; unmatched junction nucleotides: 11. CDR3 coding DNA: TGCAGCGGTGGCCCGGGGGGACAGGGAAACTATGGCTACACCTTC. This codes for CSGGPGGQGNYGYTF.

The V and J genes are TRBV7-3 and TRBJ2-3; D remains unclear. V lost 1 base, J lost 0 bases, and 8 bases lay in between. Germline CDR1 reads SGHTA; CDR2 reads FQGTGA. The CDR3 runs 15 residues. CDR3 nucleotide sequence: TGTGCCAGCAGCTTAATTGGCGGTAGCACAGATACGCAGTATTTT. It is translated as CASSLIGGSTDTQYF.

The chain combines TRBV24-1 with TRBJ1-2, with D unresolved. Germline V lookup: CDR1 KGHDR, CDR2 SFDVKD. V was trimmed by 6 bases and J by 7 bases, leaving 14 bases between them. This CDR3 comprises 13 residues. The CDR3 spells CATSPNSPSGYTF. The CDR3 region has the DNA TGTGCCACCAGTCCCAACAGTCCCTCTGGCTACACCTTC.

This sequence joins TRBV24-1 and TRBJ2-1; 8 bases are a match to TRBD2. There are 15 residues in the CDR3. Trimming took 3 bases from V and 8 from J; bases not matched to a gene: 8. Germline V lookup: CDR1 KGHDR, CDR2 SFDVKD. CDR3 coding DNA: TGTGCCACCAGTGATCCGCGGGGGGTTTCGGATGAGCAGTTCTTC. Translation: CATSDPRGVSDEQFF.

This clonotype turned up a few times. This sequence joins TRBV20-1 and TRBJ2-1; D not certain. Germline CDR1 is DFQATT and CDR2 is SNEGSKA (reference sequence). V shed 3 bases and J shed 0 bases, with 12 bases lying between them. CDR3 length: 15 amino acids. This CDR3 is CSARNGDPSYNEQFF. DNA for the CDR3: TGCAGTGCTAGGAACGGAGATCCCTCCTACAATGAGCAGTTCTTC.

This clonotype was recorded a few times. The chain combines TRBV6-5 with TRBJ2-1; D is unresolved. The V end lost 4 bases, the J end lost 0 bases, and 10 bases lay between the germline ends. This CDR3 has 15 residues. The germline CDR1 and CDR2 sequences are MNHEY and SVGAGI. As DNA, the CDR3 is TGTGCCAGCAGTTCCGACACGAGCTCCTACAATGAGCAGTTCTTC. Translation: CASSSDTSSYNEQFF.

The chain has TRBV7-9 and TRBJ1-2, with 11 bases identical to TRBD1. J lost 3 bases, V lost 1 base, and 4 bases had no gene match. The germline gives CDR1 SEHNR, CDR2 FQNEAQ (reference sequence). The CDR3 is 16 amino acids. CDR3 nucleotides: TGTGCCAGCAGCTTAGTCCCGGGACAGGGGGACTATGGCTACACCTTC. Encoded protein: CASSLVPGQGDYGYTF.

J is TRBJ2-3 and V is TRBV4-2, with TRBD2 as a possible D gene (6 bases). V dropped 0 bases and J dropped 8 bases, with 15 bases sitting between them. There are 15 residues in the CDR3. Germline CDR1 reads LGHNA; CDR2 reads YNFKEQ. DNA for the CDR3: TGTGCCAGCAGCCAAGATCGGGACTTGGCAGCTACGCAGTATTTT. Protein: CASSQDRDLAATQYF.